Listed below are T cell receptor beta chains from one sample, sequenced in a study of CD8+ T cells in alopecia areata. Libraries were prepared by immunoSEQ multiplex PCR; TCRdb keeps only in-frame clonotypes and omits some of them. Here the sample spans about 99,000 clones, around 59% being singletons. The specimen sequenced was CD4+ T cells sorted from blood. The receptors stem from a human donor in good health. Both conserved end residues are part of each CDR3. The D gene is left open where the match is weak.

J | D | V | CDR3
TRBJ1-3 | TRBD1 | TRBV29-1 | CSVKQGAGNTIYF
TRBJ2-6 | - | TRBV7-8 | CASRDMGSGANVLTF
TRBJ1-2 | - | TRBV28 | CASSSLQGDPYGYTF
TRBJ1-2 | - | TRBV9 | CASSAQTGNGYTF
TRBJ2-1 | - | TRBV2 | CASSSRANEQFF
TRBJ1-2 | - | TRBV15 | CATSRQGGLINYGYTF
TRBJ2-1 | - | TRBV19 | CASSIQEYNEQFF
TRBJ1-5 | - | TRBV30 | CAWGPPWGDQPQHF
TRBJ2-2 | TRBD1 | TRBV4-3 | CASSPNRGFFTGELFF
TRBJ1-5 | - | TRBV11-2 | CASSLGGINQPQHF
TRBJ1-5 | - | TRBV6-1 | CASSEGAHSNQPQHF